Following are 8 T cell receptor beta chains from one sample sequenced in a study of blood T cell repertoires in COVID-19. TCRdb's table, derived via immunoSEQ multiplex PCR, lists solely in-frame clones and lacks some. The data show about 90,000 clones, over 75% seen once. Sequencing used peripheral blood. These receptors were collected from a human donor in a cohort sampled during active COVID-19.

This clone was observed a handful of times. V is TRBV5-3 and J is TRBJ1-1; 7 bases are shared with TRBD1. TRBV5-3 is an open reading frame, and its role is uncertain. CDR3 length: 14 residues. Losses at the gene ends were 7 bases for V and 1 base for J; bases not matched to a gene: 7. The CDR3 bases are TGTGCCAGATCCTTCCAGGGGGAGAACACTGAAGCTTTCTTT. It yields the protein CARSFQGENTEAFF.

The chain combines TRBV2 with TRBJ1-2; TRBD1 agrees at 9 bases. Germline values: CDR1 SNHLY, CDR2 FYNNEI. Unmatched junction bases numbered 6, after V lost 7 bases and J lost 3 bases. The CDR3 runs 14 residues. This chain's CDR3 is CASTQRTGDYGYTF. Written as DNA, the CDR3 is TGTGCCAGCACCCAAAGGACAGGGGACTATGGCTACACCTTC.

The chain is built from TRBV6-5 and TRBJ2-3; TRBD1 matches at 7 bases. The junction had 12 bases not matched to a gene; V was cut back by 7 bases and J by 5 bases. The CDR3 is 15 residues long. Looked up from germline, CDR1 is MNHEY and CDR2 is SVGAGI. The CDR3 loop is CASNSVAGGQDTQYF. CDR3 DNA: TGTGCCAGCAACTCGGTGGCAGGGGGACAAGATACGCAGTATTTT.

This chain joins TRBV28 and TRBJ2-5, with 7 bases aligning to TRBD1. V was clipped by 8 bases and J by 2 bases; unmatched bases: 5. CDR1 is MDHEN and CDR2 is SYDVKM in the germline V gene. This CDR3 has 13 amino acids. The CDR3 nucleotides read TGTGCCAGCGAACCGGGACAGCAAGAGACCCAGTACTTC. Translation gives CASEPGQQETQYF.

The chain employs TRBV5-1 and TRBJ2-3; a possible D gene is TRBD1 (5 bases). The V gene's germline CDR1 is SGHRS and CDR2 YFSETQ. CDR3 length equals 15 residues. The germline V and J ends were trimmed by 3 bases and 3 bases, with 14 bases remaining between them. DNA of the CDR3: TGCGCCAGCAGCTCCCACATTACAGGAACAGATACGCAGTATTTT. It translates to CASSSHITGTDTQYF. The whole variable domain, remainder taken from reference TRBV5-1 and TRBJ2-3, is KAGVTQTPRYLIKTRGQQVTLSCSPISGHRSVSWYQQTPGQGLQFLFEYFSETQRNKGNFPGRFSGRQFSNSRSEMNVSTLELGDSALYLCASSSHITGTDTQYFGPGTRLTVL.

V and J are TRBV21-1 and TRBJ2-1; the table's D call of TRBD2 was not tested on the DNA. TRBV21-1 is recorded as a pseudogene. CDR3 length: 17 amino acids. The CDR3 region has the DNA TGTGCCAGCAGCAAAGTGACTAGCTGCAGCTCCTACAATGAGCAGTTCTTC. Amino acids: CASSKVTSCSSYNEQFF.

The table lists this clone with a count of one. This chain links TRBV18 with TRBJ2-1; D possibly corresponds to TRBD1 (5 bases). The germline V gene has CDR1 KGHSH and CDR2 LQKENI. V was pared by 6 bases and J by 5 bases, with 14 bases between. This CDR3 has 14 amino acids. Written as DNA, the CDR3 is TGTGCCAGCTCGCATGACAGTTCTAACAATGAGCAGTTCTTC. Translating gives CASSHDSSNNEQFF.

This clone was recorded a few times. The chain recombines TRBV6-1 with TRBJ1-1, with 12 bases that match TRBD1. The V segment lost 3 bases and the J segment 0 bases; nucleotides outside the gene matches: 2. This CDR3 has 16 amino acids. Per the germline V gene, CDR1 is MNHNS and CDR2 is SASEGT. The CDR3 region is CASSEGQGALNTEAFF. The DNA for the CDR3 is TGTGCCAGCAGTGAGGGACAGGGGGCCTTGAACACTGAAGCTTTCTTT.